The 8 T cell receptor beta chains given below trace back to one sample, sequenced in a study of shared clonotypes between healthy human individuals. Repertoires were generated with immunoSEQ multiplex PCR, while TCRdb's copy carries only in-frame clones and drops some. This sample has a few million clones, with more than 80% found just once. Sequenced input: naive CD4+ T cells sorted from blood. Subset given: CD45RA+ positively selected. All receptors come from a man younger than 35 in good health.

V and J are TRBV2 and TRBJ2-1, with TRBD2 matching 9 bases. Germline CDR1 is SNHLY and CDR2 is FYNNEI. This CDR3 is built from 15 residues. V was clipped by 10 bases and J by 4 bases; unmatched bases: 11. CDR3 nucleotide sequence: TGTGCCACCTCGTCAGAGCGGGGGGCTTACAATGAGCAGTTCTTC. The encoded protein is CATSSERGAYNEQFF.

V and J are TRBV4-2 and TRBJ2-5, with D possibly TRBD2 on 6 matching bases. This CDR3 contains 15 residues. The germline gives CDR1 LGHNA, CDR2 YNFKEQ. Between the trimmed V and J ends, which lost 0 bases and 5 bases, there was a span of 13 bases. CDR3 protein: CASSQDWLAHETQYF. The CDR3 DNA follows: TGTGCCAGCAGCCAAGATTGGCTAGCGCACGAGACCCAGTACTTC.

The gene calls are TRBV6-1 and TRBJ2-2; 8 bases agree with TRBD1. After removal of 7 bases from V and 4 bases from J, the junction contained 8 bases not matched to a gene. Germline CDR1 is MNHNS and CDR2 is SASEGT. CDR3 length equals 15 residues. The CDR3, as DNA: TGTGCCAGCAAAAACGACAGGGGAAGCACCGGGGAGCTGTTTTTT. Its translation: CASKNDRGSTGELFF.

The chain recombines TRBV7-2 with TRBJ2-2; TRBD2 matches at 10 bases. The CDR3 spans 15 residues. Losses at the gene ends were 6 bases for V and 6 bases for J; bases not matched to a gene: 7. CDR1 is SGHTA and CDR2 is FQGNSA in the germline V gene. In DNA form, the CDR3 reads TGTGCCAGCAGTGGTACTAGCGGGATCGCCGGGGAGCTGTTTTTT. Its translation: CASSGTSGIAGELFF.

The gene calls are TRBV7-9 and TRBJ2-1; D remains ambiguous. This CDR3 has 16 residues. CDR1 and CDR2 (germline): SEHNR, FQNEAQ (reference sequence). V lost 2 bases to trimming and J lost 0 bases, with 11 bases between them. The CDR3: CASSLRGSGSYNEQFF. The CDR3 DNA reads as TGTGCCAGCAGCTTACGAGGCTCCGGCTCCTACAATGAGCAGTTCTTC. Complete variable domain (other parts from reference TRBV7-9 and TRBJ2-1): DTGVSQNPRHKITKRGQNVTFRCDPISEHNRLYWYRQTLGQGPEFLTYFQNEAQLEKSRLLSDRFSAERPKGSFSTLEIQRTEQGDSAMYLCASSLRGSGSYNEQFFGPGTRLTVL.

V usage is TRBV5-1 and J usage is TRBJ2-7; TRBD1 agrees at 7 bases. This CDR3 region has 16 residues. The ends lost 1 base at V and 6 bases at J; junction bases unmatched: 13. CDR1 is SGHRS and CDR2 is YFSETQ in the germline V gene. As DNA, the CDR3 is TGCGCCAGCAGCTTGACAGGGGATAAGCGTTTAACCGAGCAGTACTTC. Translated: CASSLTGDKRLTEQYF.

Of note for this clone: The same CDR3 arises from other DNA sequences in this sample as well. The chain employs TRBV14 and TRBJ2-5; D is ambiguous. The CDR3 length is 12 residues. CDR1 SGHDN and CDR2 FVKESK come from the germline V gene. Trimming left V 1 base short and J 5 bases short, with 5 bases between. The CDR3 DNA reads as TGTGCCAGCAGCCAAGTTGCGGAGACCCAGTACTTC. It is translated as CASSQVAETQYF.

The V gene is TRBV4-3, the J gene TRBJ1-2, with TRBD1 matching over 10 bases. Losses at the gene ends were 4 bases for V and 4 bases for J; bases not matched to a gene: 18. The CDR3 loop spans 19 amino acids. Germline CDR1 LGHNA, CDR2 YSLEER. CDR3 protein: CASSPKGDRDRGCSYGYTF. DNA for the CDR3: TGCGCCAGCAGCCCCAAAGGGGACCGGGACAGGGGTTGTAGCTATGGCTACACCTTC.